This passage covers 21 T cell receptor beta chains from one sample sequenced in a study of T cells after posttransplantation cyclophosphamide (dated by TCRdb to the mid-2010s). The sample's treatment or condition, from its label and the paper: high-dose cyclophosphamide on days +3 and +4 as single-agent GVHD prophylaxis. For conditioning, the PTCy patients got busulfan and fludarabine, then a related or unrelated marrow graft, followed by cyclophosphamide on days +3 and +4. Libraries were made using the immunoSEQ multiplex PCR assay. As stored in TCRdb, this immuneACCESS dataset retains in-frame rearrangements with V and J assigned. A fraction of the clones does not appear; measured against another copy, unresolved V genes explain less than half of the discrepancy, and the remainder lacks a known reason. This sample comprises tens of thousands of clones, 85% to 90% of them detected only once. The ten largest make up about 12% of the sample.

The source was PBMCs, collected after allogeneic stem cell transplant with posttransplant cyclophosphamide. These receptor sequences come from a female patient in her 30s who received an allogeneic stem cell transplant from an unrelated donor, was CMV-positive, and had no GVHD. Donor T cells from the graft may be present among the T cells after a transplant.

V is TRBV10-3 and J is TRBJ2-5; TRBD2 matches 9 bases. Germline trimming cut 3 bases from V and 2 bases from J; bases unmatched to any gene: 4. CDR3 length equals 15 residues. CDR1 ENHRY and CDR2 SYGVKD come from the germline V gene. The CDR3 loop reads CAISEPAGGQETQYF. CDR3 bases: TGTGCCATCAGTGAACCAGCGGGGGGACAAGAGACCCAGTACTTC.

The V and J genes are TRBV12-5 and TRBJ1-5; 9 positions match TRBD1. Germline CDR1 is LGHNT and CDR2 is FRNRAP. J gave up 5 bases and V 3 bases, and 11 bases lay outside the gene matches. CDR3 length: 17 residues. The CDR3, as DNA: TGTGCTAGTGGTTTCTCCCGAGGACAGGGGAGCGATCAGCCCCAGCATTTT. Encoded protein: CASGFSRGQGSDQPQHF.

The chain links TRBV27 to TRBJ2-1, with a weak D call TRBD2 (5 bases). V shed 8 bases and J shed 2 bases, with 16 bases lying between them. This CDR3 region has 15 residues. The germline CDR1 and CDR2 sequences are MNHEY and SMNVEV (reference sequence). The CDR3 DNA follows: TGTGCCAGCGCCTCCTTTGAGGGCACCTACAATGAGCAGTTCTTC. It specifies CASASFEGTYNEQFF.

V usage is TRBV19 and J usage is TRBJ1-6; 8 bases are a match to TRBD1. J lost 10 bases, V lost 7 bases, and 6 bases had no gene match. CDR3 length equals 13 residues. CDR1 LNHDA and CDR2 SQIVND come from the germline V gene (reference sequence). DNA for the CDR3: TGTGCCAGTAACAACAGGGGGAGGTCACCCCTCCACTTT. Residues: CASNNRGRSPLHF.

This chain connects TRBV15 to TRBJ2-5; TRBD2 aligns across 8 bases. Germline CDR1 is LNHNV and CDR2 is YYDKDF (reference sequence). The J segment lost 2 bases and the V segment lost 5 bases, leaving 13 bases of the junction unmatched. The CDR3 consists of 17 residues. The CDR3: CATSLTGRGASQETQYF. The CDR3 nucleotides read TGTGCCACCAGCCTAACGGGGCGGGGGGCCTCTCAAGAGACCCAGTACTTC.

Concerning this clone: Additional DNA sequences in this sample encode the identical CDR3. The J gene is TRBJ2-3, the V gene TRBV29-1, with D tentatively TRBD2 (5 bases). CDR1 is SQVTM and CDR2 is ANQGSEA in the germline V gene. V dropped 4 bases and J dropped 4 bases, with 9 bases sitting between them. CDR3 size: 12 residues. The DNA of the CDR3 is TGCAGCGTTGTTGGGCGGGCAGATACGCAGTATTTT. It translates to CSVVGRADTQYF.

This chain joins TRBV4-2 and TRBJ1-1; the D is unclear. Germline V gene sequence: CDR1 LGHNA, CDR2 YNFKEQ. CDR3 length: 15 amino acids. V lost 3 bases and J 3 bases, leaving 14 bases between the germline ends. This chain's CDR3 is CASSHYKEIHTEAFF. The CDR3 coding sequence is TGTGCCAGCAGCCATTATAAGGAGATACACACTGAAGCTTTCTTT.

This chain joins TRBV21-1 and TRBJ2-7; the table's D call TRBD2 went unverified against the DNA. TRBV21-1 counts as a pseudogene. The CDR3 sequence is 14 residues long. As DNA, the CDR3 is TGTGCCAGCAGGTTGCGCGATCCCGTCTACGAGCAGTACTTC. Protein sequence: CASRLRDPVYEQYF.

The V call is TRBV9, the J call TRBJ2-5, with 8 bases fitting TRBD1. Germline assignment: CDR1 SGDLS and CDR2 YYNGEE. The CDR3 runs to 15 residues. The junction had 9 bases not matched to a gene; V was cut back by 3 bases and J by 5 bases. The CDR3 here is CASSGAGGIWETQYF. The CDR3 bases are TGTGCCAGCAGCGGCGCAGGGGGCATATGGGAGACCCAGTACTTC.

The chain links TRBV19 to TRBJ2-2; 7 bases fit TRBD1. With 3 bases clipped from V and 4 bases from J, the junction kept 11 bases outside the gene matches. Germline V gene data show CDR1 as LNHDA and CDR2 as SQIVND (reference sequence). The CDR3 consists of 17 residues. The CDR3 loop reads CASSIQGRGRSTGELFF. The CDR3 DNA reads TGTGCCAGTAGTATCCAAGGAAGGGGGCGATCCACCGGGGAGCTGTTTTTT.

The chain uses TRBV30 and TRBJ1-4; TRBD1 matches 7 bases. The V segment lost 1 base and the J segment 1 base; nucleotides outside the gene matches: 6. The CDR3 sequence is 16 residues long. Germline-derived CDR1 and CDR2 are GTSNPN and SVGIG (reference sequence). CDR3 coding DNA: TGTGCCTGGAGTGGCCGGGACAGAAAAACTAATGAAAAACTGTTTTTT. Amino acid sequence: CAWSGRDRKTNEKLFF.

V gene TRBV14 combines with J gene TRBJ1-1; D perhaps matches TRBD1 (6 bases). The germline V gene has CDR1 SGHDN and CDR2 FVKESK. Trimming left V 6 bases short and J 7 bases short, with 12 bases between. CDR3 length equals 12 residues. CDR3 nucleotides: TGTGCCAGCAGGGATCAGGGGCTTGAAGCTTTCTTT. Its protein is CASRDQGLEAFF.

The J gene is TRBJ2-3, the V gene TRBV7-2; 9 nucleotides agree with TRBD2. V was clipped by 4 bases and J by 2 bases; unmatched bases: 13. This CDR3 is built from 18 residues. Germline V CDR1 and CDR2: SGHTA, FQGNSA. In DNA form, the CDR3 reads TGTGCCAGCAGCTACACCGTCAGCGGGGGGCTCTCCACAGATACGCAGTATTTT. Its translation: CASSYTVSGGLSTDTQYF.

The genes are TRBV6-5 and TRBJ2-3, with D tentatively TRBD1 (5 bases). Trimming took 6 bases from V and 3 from J, leaving 16 bases between them. CDR3 length: 15 amino acids. Per the germline V gene, CDR1 is MNHEY and CDR2 is SVGAGI. The CDR3 DNA reads TGTGCCAGCAGCTACGGCGGACACGGGACAGATACGCAGTATTTT. Residues: CASSYGGHGTDTQYF.

This sequence joins TRBV19 and TRBJ2-1; 9 bases line up with TRBD1. V shed 6 bases, J shed 4 bases, and the junction held 4 bases outside the gene matches. Germline V CDR1 and CDR2: LNHDA, SQIVND (reference sequence). This CDR3 comprises 14 residues. CDR3 protein: CASRPGQGYNEQFF. As DNA, the CDR3 is TGTGCCAGTAGACCGGGACAGGGATACAATGAGCAGTTCTTC.

A remark on this clone: One end of the junction varies from germline; a read error may be responsible. The identical CDR3 is also encoded by other nucleotide sequences in the sample. The chain couples TRBV4-1 to TRBJ1-6; 7 bases map to TRBD1. CDR3 length equals 16 residues. Per the germline V gene, CDR1 is MGHRA and CDR2 is YSYEKL. DNA for the CDR3: TGCGCCAGCATGACAGGGAAAAGCTCCTATAATTCCCCCCTCCACTTT. It codes for CASMTGKSSYNSPLHF.

The gene calls are TRBV9 and TRBJ2-1; 10 bases are shared with TRBD2. The CDR3 runs 15 residues. V dropped 0 bases and J dropped 6; count of bases not matched to a gene: 3. Germline V gene sequence: CDR1 SGDLS, CDR2 YYNGEE. The CDR3 DNA reads as TGTGCCAGCAGCGTAGCAGCGGGGGGGCTCAATGAGCAGTTCTTC. Encoded protein: CASSVAAGGLNEQFF.

CDR3 DNA: TGTGCCAGCAGCGTTACTATAGCGGGTCTTACCTACAATGAGCAGTTCTTC. This gives the protein CASSVTIAGLTYNEQFF. This chain connects TRBV5-5 to TRBJ2-1; 7 bases match TRBD2. The V gene end was trimmed by 4 bases and the J gene end by 2 bases; junction bases not matched to a gene: 12. Germline V gives CDR1 SGHKS, CDR2 YYEKEE (reference sequence). The CDR3 spans 17 residues.

This sequence joins TRBV7-3 and TRBJ2-5; 13 bases are a match to TRBD2. The CDR3 consists of 18 residues. Germline loops: CDR1 SGHTA, CDR2 FQGTGA. Trimming cost V 2 bases and J 5 bases; bases outside gene matches: 11. The CDR3 DNA sequence: TGTGCCAGCAGCTTATCAAACGCACTAGCGGGGGGGCGGGAGACCCAGTACTTC. Its protein is CASSLSNALAGGRETQYF. Drawing the rest from reference TRBV7-3 and TRBJ2-5, the complete variable domain is GAGVSQTPSNKVTEKGKYVELRCDPISGHTALYWYRQSLGQGPEFLIYFQGTGAADDSGLPNDRFFAVRPEGSVSTLKIQRTERGDSAVYLCASSLSNALAGGRETQYFGPGTRLLVL.

J is TRBJ2-7 and V is TRBV28; 9 bases are shared with TRBD2. The J segment lost 4 bases and the V segment lost 5 bases, leaving 12 bases of the junction unmatched. This CDR3 region has 16 residues. Per the germline V gene, CDR1 is MDHEN and CDR2 is SYDVKM. CDR3 sequence reads: CASSDPGLALSYEQYF. In DNA, the CDR3 is TGTGCCAGCAGTGACCCGGGACTAGCATTAAGTTACGAGCAGTACTTC.

The chain employs TRBV7-9 and TRBJ2-5; 7 bases line up with TRBD1. TRBJ2-7 explains the end of the DNA better; the J call may be wrong. The CDR3 extends over 14 amino acids. CDR1 is SEHNR and CDR2 is FQNEAQ in the germline V gene (reference sequence). This chain's CDR3 is CASSLTGYPNEQYF. As DNA, the CDR3 is TGTGCCAGCAGCTTGACAGGGTACCCGAACGAGCAGTACTTC.